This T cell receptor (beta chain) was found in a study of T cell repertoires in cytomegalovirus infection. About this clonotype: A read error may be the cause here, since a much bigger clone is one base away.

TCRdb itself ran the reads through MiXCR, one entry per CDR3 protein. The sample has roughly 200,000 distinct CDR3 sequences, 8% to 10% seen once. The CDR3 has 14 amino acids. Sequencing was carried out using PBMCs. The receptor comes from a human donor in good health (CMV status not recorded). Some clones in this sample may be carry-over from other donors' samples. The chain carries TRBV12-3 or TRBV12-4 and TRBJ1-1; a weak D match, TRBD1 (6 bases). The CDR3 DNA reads TGTGCCAGCAGTGGACAGCTTATAGGCACTGAAGCTTACTTT. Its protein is CASSGQLIGTEAYF.